The following is a T cell receptor (beta chain) sequence with its context. The length of the CDR3 is 15 residues. Trimming cost V 3 bases and J 2 bases; bases outside gene matches: 3. CDR1 and CDR2 from the germline V gene are MNHNS and SASEGT. Genomic DNA constituted the template upon which TCR beta VDJ and CDR3 profiling was performed. TCRdb used MiXCR to reprocess the reads, holding one entry per CDR3 protein. The repertoire includes approximately 150,000 distinct CDR3 sequences, around half of them detected once, and under 3.5% sits in the top ten. Only patients with CD8+CD57+ cell expansion on flow cytometry were chosen for sequencing. This record comes from a study of CD8+CD57+ T cells in acquired aplastic anemia.

The sequencing input was sorted CD4+, CD8+, or CD8+CD57+ T cells (not recorded which) from PBMCs. The chain joins TRBV6-1 to TRBJ1-2, with 10 nucleotides matching TRBD1. The TCR sequence derives from a human donor with aplastic anemia. CDR3 loop: CASSDAGQGNYGYTF. The DNA for the CDR3 is TGTGCCAGCAGTGATGCGGGACAGGGGAACTATGGCTACACCTTC.